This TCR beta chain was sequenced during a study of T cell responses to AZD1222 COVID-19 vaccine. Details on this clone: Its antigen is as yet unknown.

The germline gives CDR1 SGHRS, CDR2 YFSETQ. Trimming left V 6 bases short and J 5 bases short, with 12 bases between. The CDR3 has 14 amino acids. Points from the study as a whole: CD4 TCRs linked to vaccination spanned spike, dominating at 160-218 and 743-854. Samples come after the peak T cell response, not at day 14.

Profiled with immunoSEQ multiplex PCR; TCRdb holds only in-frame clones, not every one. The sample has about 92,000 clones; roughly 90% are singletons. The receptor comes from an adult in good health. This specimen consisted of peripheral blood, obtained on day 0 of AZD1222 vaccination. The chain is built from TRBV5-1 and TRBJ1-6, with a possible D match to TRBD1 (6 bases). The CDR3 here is CASTKQGDNSPLHF. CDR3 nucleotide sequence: TGCGCCAGCACCAAACAGGGAGATAATTCACCCCTCCACTTT.